In its sample, the clone carrying this TCR beta chain was seen a few times. The data were taken from a study of T cells in Graves' hyperthyroidism and ophthalmopathy. Amplified TCR beta CDR3 regions came from RNA transcripts. First-round RT-PCR with HTBI primers amplified the TCR CDR3 region. A single record per CDR3 protein comes from TCRdb applying MiXCR to the multiplex PCR reads. The data hold 300,000 to 400,000 distinct CDR3 sequences, with about 20% observed a single time. Germline V gives CDR1 SEHNR, CDR2 FQNEAQ (reference sequence). J gave up 3 bases and V 5 bases, and 12 bases lay outside the gene matches. The CDR3 has 17 amino acids.

The specimen was blood. The source of this sequence is a woman aged 50 to 60 with Graves' hyperthyroidism. This rearrangement joins TRBV7-9 to TRBJ2-4; 8 nucleotides line up with TRBD2. In nucleotides, the CDR3 is TGTGCCAGCAGCCCAAGGGGCGGGGGGTTTGACAAAAACATTCAGTACTTC. It specifies CASSPRGGGFDKNIQYF.